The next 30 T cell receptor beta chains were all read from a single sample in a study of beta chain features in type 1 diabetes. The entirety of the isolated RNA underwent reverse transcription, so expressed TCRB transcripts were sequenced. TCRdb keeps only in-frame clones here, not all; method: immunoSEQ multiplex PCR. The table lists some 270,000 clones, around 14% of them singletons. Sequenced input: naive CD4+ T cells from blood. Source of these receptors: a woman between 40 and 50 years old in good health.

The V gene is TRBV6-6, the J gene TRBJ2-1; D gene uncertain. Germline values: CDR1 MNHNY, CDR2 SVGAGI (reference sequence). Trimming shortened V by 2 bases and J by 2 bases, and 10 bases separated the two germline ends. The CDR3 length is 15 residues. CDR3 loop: CASSYDGSAYNEQFF. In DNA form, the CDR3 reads TGTGCCAGCAGTTACGATGGTTCGGCCTACAATGAGCAGTTCTTC.

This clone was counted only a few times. CDR3 DNA sequence: TGCGCCAGCAGCTCTAACGAAGGACAGGGGATGAACACTGAAGCTTTCTTT. Protein: CASSSNEGQGMNTEAFF. The rearrangement uses TRBV5-1 and TRBJ1-1; TRBD1 matches 9 bases. Germline V CDR1 and CDR2: SGHRS, YFSETQ. The CDR3 consists of 17 residues. Trimming removed 3 bases from V and 0 bases from J; junction bases left unmatched: 9.

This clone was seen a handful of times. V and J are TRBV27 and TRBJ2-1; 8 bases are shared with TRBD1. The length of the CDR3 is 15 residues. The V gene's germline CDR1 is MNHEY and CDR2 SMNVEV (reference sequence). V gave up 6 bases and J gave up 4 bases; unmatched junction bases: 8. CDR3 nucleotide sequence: TGTGCCAGCAGCCTGATCGACAGGGGTTACAATGAGCAGTTCTTC. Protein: CASSLIDRGYNEQFF.

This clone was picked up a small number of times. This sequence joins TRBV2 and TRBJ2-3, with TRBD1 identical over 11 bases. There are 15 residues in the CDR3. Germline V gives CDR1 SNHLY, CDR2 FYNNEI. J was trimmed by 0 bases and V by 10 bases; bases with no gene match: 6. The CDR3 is CATPGQGVSTDTQYF. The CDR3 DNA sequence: TGTGCCACCCCGGGACAGGGGGTCAGCACAGATACGCAGTATTTT.

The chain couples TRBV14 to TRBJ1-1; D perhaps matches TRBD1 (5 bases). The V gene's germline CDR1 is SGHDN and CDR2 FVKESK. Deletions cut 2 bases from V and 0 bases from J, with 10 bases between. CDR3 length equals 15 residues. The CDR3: CASSQNRGMNTEAFF. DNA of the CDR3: TGTGCCAGCAGCCAAAATCGGGGGATGAACACTGAAGCTTTCTTT.

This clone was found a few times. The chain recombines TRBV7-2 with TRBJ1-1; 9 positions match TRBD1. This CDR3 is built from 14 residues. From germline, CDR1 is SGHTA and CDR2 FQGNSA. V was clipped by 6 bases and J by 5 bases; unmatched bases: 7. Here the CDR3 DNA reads TGTGCCAGCAGGGGCACAGGGGGCTGGACTGAAGCTTTCTTT. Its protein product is CASRGTGGWTEAFF.

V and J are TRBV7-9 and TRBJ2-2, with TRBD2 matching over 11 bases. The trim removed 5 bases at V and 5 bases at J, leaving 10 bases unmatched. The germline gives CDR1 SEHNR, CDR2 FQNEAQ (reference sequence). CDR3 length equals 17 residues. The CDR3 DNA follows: TGTGCCAGCAGCCCCGTCCCCCTAGCGGGGGGAACCGGGGAGCTGTTTTTT. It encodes CASSPVPLAGGTGELFF.

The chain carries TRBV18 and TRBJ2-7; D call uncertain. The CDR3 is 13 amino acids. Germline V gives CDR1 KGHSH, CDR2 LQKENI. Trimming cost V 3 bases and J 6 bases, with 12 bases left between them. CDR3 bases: TGTGCCAGCTCACCCACTGAGAGGAGCGAGCAGTACTTC. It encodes CASSPTERSEQYF. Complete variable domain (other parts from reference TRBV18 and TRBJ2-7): NAGVMQNPRHLVRRRGQEARLRCSPMKGHSHVYWYRQLPEEGLKFMVYLQKENIIDESGMPKERFSAEFPKEGPSILRIQQVVRGDSAAYFCASSPTERSEQYFGPGTRLTVT.

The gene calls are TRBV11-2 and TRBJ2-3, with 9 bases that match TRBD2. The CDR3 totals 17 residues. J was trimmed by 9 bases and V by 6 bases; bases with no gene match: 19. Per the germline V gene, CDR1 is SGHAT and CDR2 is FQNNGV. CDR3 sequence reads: CASRLSYRSGGSWTQYF. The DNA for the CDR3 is TGTGCCAGCAGGCTTTCGTATCGTAGCGGGGGAAGTTGGACGCAGTATTTT.

The CDR3 region has the DNA TGTGCCAGTAGTAGCGGGACGCCCCCAACTAGGGGCTACACCTTC. It codes for CASSSGTPPTRGYTF. The chain employs TRBV19 and TRBJ1-2, with a possible D match to TRBD1 (5 bases). There are 15 residues in the CDR3. Trimming pared 4 bases from V and 8 bases from J, leaving 20 bases between. Germline V gene data show CDR1 as LNHDA and CDR2 as SQIVND (reference sequence).

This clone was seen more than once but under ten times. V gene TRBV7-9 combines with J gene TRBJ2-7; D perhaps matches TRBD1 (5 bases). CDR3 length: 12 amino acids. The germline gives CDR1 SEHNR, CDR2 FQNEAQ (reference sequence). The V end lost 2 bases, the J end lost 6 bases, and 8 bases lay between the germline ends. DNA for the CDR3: TGTGCCAGCAGCTTAACAGGAAGCGAGCAGTACTTC. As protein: CASSLTGSEQYF.

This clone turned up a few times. CDR3 in amino acids: CASSEASGTYYGYTF. DNA for the CDR3: TGTGCCAGCAGTGAAGCCTCCGGGACATACTATGGCTACACCTTC. The chain employs TRBV25-1 and TRBJ1-2; TRBD1 is a possible D gene (6 bases). Trimming cost V 2 bases and J 3 bases, with 13 bases left between them. Looked up from germline, CDR1 is MGHDK and CDR2 is SYGVNS. The CDR3 consists of 15 residues.

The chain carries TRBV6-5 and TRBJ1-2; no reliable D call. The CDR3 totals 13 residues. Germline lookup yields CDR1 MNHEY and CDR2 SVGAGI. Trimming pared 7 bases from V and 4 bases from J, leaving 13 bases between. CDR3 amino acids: CASTTTETYGYTF. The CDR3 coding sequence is TGTGCCAGCACCACAACAGAGACCTATGGCTACACCTTC.

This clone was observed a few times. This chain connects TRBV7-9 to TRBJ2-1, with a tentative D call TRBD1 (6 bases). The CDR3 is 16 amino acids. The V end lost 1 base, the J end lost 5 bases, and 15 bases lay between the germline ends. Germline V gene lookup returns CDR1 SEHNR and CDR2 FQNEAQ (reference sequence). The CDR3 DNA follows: TGTGCCAGCAGCTTAGAGGCGTTAGGGGGACACAATGAGCAGTTCTTC. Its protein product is CASSLEALGGHNEQFF.

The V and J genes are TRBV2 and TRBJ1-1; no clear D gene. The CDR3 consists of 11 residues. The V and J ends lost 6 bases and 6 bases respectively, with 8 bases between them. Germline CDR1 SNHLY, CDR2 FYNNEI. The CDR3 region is CASRVAAEAFF. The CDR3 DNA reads TGTGCCAGCAGGGTTGCGGCTGAAGCTTTCTTT. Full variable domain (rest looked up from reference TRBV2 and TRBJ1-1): EPEVTQTPSHQVTQMGQEVILRCVPISNHLYFYWYRQILGQKVEFLVSFYNNEISEKSEIFDDQFSVERPDGSNFTLKIRSTKLEDSAMYFCASRVAAEAFFGQGTRLTVV.

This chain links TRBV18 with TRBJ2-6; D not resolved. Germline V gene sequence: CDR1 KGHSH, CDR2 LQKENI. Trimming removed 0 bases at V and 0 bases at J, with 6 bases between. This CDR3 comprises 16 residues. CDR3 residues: CASSPPESSGANVLTF. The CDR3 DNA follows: TGTGCCAGCTCACCACCGGAGAGCTCTGGGGCCAACGTCCTGACTTTC.

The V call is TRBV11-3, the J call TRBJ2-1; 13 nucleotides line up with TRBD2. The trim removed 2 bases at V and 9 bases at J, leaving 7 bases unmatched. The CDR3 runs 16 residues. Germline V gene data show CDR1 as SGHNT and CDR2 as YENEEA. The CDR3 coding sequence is TGTGCCAGCAGCTTATCACTAGCGGGGGGGCCCATTGAGCAGTTCTTC. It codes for CASSLSLAGGPIEQFF.

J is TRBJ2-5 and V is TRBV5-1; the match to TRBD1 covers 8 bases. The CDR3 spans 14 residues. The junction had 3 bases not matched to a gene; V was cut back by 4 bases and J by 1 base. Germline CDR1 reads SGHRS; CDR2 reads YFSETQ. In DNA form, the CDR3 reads TGCGCCAGCAGCCCAGGGGGCCTCCAAGAGACCCAGTACTTC. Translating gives CASSPGGLQETQYF.

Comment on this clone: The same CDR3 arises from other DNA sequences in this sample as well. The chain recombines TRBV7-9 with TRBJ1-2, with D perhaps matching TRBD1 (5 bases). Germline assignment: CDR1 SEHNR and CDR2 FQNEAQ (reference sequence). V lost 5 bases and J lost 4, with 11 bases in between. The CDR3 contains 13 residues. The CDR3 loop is CASSLDSSYGYTF. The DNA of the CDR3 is TGTGCCAGCAGCCTCGACAGCTCCTATGGCTACACCTTC.

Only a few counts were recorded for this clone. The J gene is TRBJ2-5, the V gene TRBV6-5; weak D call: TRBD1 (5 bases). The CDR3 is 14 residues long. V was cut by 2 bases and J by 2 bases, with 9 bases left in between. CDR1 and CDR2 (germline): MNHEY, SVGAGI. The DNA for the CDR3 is TGTGCCAGCAGTTACGGACACCTACAAGAGACCCAGTACTTC. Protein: CASSYGHLQETQYF.

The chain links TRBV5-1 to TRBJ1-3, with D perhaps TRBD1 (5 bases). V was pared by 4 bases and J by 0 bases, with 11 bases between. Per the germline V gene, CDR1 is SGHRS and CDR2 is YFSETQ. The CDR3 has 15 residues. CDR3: CASSPTGVSGNTIYF. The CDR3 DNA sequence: TGCGCCAGCAGCCCGACGGGGGTCTCTGGAAACACCATATATTTT.

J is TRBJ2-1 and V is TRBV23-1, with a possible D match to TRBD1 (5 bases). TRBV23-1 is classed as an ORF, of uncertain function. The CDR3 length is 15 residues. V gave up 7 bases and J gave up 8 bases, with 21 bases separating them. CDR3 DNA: TGCGCCAGCATCAAGGGGCAGAACCTCTGGGATGAGCAGTTCTTC. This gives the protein CASIKGQNLWDEQFF.

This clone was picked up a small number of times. Here the CDR3 reads CASSPTGLAGVTDTQYF. Here the CDR3 DNA reads TGTGCCAGCAGTCCAACAGGACTAGCGGGCGTCACAGATACGCAGTATTTT. V gene TRBV2 combines with J gene TRBJ2-3; TRBD2 matches 11 bases. With 5 bases clipped from V and 2 bases from J, the junction kept 9 bases outside the gene matches. CDR1 and CDR2 (germline): SNHLY, FYNNEI. The CDR3 is 17 residues long.

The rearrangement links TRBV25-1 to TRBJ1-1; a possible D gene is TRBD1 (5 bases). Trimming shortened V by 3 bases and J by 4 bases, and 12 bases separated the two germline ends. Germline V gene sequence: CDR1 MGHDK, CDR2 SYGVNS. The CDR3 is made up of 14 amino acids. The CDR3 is CASSDPRGSTEAFF. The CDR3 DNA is TGTGCCAGCAGTGACCCAAGGGGCTCCACTGAAGCTTTCTTT.

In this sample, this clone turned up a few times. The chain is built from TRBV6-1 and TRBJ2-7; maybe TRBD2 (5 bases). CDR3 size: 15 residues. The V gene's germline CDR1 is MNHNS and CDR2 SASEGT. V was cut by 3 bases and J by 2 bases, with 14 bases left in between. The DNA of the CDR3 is TGTGCCAGCAGTGACCCGGGAATCCCCCCCTACGAGCAGTACTTC. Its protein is CASSDPGIPPYEQYF.

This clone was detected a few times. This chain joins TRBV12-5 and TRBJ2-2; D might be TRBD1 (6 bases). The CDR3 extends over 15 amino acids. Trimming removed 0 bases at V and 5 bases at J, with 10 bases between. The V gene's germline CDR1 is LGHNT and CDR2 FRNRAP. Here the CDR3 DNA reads TGTGCTAGTGGTTTGGTGGCCAGGGGAACCGGGGAGCTGTTTTTT. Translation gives CASGLVARGTGELFF.

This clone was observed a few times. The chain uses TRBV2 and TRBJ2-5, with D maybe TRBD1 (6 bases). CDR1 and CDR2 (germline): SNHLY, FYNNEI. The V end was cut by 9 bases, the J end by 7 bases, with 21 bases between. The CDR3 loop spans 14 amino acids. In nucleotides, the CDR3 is TGTGCCAGTATACGGGACACCCCTTCATGGACCCAGTACTTC. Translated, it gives CASIRDTPSWTQYF.

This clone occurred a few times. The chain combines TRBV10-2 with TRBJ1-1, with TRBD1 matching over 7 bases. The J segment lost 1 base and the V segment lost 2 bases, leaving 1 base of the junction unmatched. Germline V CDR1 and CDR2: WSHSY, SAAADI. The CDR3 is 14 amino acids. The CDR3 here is CASSEQGENTEAFF. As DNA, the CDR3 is TGCGCCAGCAGTGAGCAGGGGGAGAACACTGAAGCTTTCTTT.

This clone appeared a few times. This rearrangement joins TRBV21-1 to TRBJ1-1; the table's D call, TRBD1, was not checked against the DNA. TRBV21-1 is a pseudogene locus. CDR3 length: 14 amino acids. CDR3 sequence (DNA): TGTGCCAGCAGCGCATCAGGGGCTCGGCCTGAAGCTTTCTTT. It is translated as CASSASGARPEAFF.

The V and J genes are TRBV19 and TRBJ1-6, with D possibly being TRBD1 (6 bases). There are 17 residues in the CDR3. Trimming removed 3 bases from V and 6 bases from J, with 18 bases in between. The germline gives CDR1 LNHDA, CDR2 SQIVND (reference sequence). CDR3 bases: TGTGCCAGTAGTATTGGACAGACCTGGCGGAGTAATTCACCCCTCCACTTT. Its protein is CASSIGQTWRSNSPLHF. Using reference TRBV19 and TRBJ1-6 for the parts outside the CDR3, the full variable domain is DGGITQSPKYLFRKEGQNVTLSCEQNLNHDAMYWYRQDPGQGLRLIYYSQIVNDFQKGDIAEGYSVSREKKESFPLTVTSAQKNPTAFYLCASSIGQTWRSNSPLHFGNGTRLTVT.